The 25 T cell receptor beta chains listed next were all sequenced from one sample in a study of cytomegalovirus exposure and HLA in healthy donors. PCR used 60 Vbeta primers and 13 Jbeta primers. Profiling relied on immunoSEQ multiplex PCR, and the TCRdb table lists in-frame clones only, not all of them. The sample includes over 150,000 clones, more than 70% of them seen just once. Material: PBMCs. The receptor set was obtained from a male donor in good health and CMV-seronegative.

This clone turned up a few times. CDR3 protein: CASRMDWPIEQYF. The CDR3 DNA reads as TGTGCCAGCAGGATGGACTGGCCCATCGAGCAGTACTTC. This chain connects TRBV7-9 to TRBJ2-7; TRBD2 might be the D (5 bases). Germline assignment: CDR1 SEHNR and CDR2 FQNEAQ (reference sequence). The CDR3 spans 13 residues. Deletions cut 6 bases from V and 6 bases from J, with 15 bases between.

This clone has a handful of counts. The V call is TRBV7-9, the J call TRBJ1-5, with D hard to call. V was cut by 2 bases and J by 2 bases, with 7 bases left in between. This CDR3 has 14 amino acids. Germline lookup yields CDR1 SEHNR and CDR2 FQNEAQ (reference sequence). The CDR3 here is CASSLSTGNQPQHF. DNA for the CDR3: TGTGCCAGCAGCTTATCGACTGGCAATCAGCCCCAGCATTTT.

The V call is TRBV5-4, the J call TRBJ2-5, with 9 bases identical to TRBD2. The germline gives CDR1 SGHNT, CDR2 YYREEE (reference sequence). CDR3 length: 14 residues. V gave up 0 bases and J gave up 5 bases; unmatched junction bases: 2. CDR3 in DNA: TGTGCCAGCAGCTTGGCCCTAGCGGGGGAGACCCAGTACTTC. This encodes CASSLALAGETQYF. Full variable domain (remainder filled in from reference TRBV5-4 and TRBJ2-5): ETGVTQSPTHLIKTRGQQVTLRCSSQSGHNTVSWYQQALGQGPQFIFQYYREEENGRGNFPPRFSGLQFPNYSSELNVNALELDDSALYLCASSLALAGETQYFGPGTRLLVL.

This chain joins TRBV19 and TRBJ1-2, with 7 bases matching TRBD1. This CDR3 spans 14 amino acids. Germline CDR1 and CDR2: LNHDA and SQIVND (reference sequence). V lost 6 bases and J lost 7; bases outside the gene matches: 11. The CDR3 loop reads CASSAPLRGPGYTF. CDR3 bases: TGTGCCAGTAGCGCTCCCCTGAGGGGGCCTGGCTACACCTTC.

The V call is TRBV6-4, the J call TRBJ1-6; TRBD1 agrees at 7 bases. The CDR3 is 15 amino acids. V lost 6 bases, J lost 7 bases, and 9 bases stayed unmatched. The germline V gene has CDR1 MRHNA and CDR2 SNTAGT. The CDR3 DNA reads TGTGCCAGCAGAGACAGGGAGATTTCAAATTCACCCCTCCACTTT. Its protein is CASRDREISNSPLHF.

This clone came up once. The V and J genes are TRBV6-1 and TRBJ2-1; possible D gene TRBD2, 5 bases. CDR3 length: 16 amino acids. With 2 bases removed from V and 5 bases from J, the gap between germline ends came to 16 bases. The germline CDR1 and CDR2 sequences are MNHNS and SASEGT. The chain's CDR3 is CASSESAVLRDNEQFF. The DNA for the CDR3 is TGTGCCAGCAGTGAATCTGCAGTTTTGAGGGACAATGAGCAGTTCTTC.

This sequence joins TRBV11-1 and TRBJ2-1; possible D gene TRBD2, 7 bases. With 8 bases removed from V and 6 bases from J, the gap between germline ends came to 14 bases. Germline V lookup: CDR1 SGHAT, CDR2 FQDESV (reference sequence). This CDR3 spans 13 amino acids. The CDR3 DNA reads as TGTGCCAGCCGGGGAGGGGGGATCAATGAGCAGTTCTTC. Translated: CASRGGGINEQFF.

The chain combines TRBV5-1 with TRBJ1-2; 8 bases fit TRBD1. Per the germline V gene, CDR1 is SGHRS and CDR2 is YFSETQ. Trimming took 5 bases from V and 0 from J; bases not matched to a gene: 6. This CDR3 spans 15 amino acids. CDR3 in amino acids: CASRYSQGANYGYTF. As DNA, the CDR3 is TGCGCCAGCAGGTACTCACAGGGGGCTAACTATGGCTACACCTTC.

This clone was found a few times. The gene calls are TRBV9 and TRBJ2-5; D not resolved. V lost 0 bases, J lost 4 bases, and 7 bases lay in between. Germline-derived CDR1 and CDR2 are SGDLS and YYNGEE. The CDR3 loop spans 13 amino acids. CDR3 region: CASSVAPGETQYF. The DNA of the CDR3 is TGTGCCAGCAGCGTAGCGCCGGGAGAGACCCAGTACTTC.

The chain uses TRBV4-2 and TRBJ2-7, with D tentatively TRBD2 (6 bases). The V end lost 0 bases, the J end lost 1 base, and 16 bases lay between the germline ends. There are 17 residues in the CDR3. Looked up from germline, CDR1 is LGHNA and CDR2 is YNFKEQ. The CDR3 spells CASSQEWGVGGSYEQYF. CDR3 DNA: TGTGCCAGCAGCCAAGAATGGGGGGTAGGAGGATCCTACGAGCAGTACTTC.

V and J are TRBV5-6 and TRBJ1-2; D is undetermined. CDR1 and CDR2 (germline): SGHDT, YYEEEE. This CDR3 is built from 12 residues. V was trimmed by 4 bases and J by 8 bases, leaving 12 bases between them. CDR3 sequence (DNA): TGTGCCAGCAGCATTTACACGGGGGGCTACACCTTC. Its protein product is CASSIYTGGYTF.

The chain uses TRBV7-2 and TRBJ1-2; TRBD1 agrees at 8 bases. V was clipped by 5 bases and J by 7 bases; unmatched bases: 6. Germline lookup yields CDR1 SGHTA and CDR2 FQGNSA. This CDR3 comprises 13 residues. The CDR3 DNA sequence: TGTGCCAGCAGCCGGGACAGGATGGGTGGCTACACCTTC. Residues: CASSRDRMGGYTF.

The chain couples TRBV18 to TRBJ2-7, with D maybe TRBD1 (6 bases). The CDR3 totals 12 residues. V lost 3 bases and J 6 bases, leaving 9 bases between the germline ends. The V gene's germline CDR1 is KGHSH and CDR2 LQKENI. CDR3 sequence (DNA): TGTGCCAGCTCACCCCTAGGGGGCGAGCAGTACTTC. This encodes CASSPLGGEQYF.

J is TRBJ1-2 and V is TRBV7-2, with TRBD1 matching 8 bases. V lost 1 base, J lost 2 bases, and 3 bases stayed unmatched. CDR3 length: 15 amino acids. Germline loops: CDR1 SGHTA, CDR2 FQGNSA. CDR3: CASSLGAGGNYGYTF. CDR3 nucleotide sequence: TGTGCCAGCAGCTTAGGAGCAGGGGGCAACTATGGCTACACCTTC.

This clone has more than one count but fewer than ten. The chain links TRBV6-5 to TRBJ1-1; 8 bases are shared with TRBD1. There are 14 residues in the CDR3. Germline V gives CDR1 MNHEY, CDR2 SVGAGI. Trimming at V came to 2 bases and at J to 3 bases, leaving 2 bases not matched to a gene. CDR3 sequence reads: CASSYGQGDTEAFF. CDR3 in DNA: TGTGCCAGCAGTTACGGACAGGGAGACACTGAAGCTTTCTTT.

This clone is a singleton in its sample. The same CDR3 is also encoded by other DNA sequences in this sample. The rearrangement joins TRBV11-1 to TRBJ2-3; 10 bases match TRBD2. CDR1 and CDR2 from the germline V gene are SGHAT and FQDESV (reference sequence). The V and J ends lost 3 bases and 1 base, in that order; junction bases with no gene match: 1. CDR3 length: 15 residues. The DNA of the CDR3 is TGTGCCAGCAGCTTTCTAGCGGGAGGCACAGATACGCAGTATTTT. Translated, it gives CASSFLAGGTDTQYF.

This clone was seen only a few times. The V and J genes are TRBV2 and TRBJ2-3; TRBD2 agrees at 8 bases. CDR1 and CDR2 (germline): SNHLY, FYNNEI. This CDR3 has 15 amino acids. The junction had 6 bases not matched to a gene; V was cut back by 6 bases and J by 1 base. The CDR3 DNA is TGTGCCAGCAGCGGTTTACTAGCGGGCACAGATACGCAGTATTTT. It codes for CASSGLLAGTDTQYF.

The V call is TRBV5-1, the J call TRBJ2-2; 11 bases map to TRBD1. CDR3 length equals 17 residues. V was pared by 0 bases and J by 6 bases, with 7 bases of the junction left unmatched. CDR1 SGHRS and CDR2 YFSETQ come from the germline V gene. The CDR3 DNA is TGCGCCAGCAGCTTGGCCGGACAGGGGGCGCGTCCCGGGGAGCTGTTTTTT. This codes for CASSLAGQGARPGELFF. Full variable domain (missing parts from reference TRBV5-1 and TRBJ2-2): KAGVTQTPRYLIKTRGQQVTLSCSPISGHRSVSWYQQTPGQGLQFLFEYFSETQRNKGNFPGRFSGRQFSNSRSEMNVSTLELGDSALYLCASSLAGQGARPGELFFGEGSRLTVL.

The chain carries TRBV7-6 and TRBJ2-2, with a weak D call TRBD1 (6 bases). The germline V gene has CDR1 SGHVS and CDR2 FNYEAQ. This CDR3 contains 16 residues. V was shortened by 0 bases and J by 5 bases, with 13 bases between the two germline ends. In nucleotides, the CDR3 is TGTGCCAGCAGCTTAGCGCAAGGGGGACAAACCGGGGAGCTGTTTTTT. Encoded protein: CASSLAQGGQTGELFF.

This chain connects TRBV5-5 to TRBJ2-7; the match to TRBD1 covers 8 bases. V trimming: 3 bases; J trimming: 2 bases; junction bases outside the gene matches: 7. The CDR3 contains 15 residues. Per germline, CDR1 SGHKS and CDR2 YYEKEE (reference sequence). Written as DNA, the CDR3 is TGTGCCAGCAGCTATTTACGGACAGGGCCCTACGAGCAGTACTTC. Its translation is CASSYLRTGPYEQYF.

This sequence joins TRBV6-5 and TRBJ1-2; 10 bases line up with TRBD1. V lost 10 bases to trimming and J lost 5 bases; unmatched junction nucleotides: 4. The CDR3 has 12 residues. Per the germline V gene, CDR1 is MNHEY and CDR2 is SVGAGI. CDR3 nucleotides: TGTGCCACCTGGACAGGGGGATATGGCTACACCTTC. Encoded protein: CATWTGGYGYTF.

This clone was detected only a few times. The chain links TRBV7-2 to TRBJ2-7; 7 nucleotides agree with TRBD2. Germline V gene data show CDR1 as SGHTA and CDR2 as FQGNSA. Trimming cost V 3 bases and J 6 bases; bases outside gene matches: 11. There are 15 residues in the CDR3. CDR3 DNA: TGTGCCAGCAGCTTGGGTGGAGCGGGGTTCTCCGAGCAGTACTTC. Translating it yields CASSLGGAGFSEQYF.

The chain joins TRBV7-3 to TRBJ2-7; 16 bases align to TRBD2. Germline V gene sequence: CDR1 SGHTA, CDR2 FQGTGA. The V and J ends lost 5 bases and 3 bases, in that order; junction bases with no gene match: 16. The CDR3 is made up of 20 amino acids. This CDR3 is CASSPDPGLAGGYSLYEQYF. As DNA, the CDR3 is TGTGCCAGCAGCCCGGACCCGGGACTAGCGGGGGGGTACTCCCTCTACGAGCAGTACTTC. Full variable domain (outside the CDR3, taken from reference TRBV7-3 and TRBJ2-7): GAGVSQTPSNKVTEKGKYVELRCDPISGHTALYWYRQSLGQGPEFLIYFQGTGAADDSGLPNDRFFAVRPEGSVSTLKIQRTERGDSAVYLCASSPDPGLAGGYSLYEQYFGPGTRLTVT.

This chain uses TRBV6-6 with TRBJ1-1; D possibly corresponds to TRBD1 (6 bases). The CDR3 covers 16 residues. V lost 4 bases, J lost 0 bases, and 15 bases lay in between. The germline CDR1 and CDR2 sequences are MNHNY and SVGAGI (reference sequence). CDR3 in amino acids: CASSWGGAPVNTEAFF. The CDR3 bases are TGTGCCAGCAGTTGGGGGGGGGCCCCGGTGAACACTGAAGCTTTCTTT.

Here the CDR3 DNA reads TGTGCCAGCAGCTTCCCACTCCGGGGGAGCGGGGGTAGCACAGATACGCAGTATTTT. It yields the protein CASSFPLRGSGGSTDTQYF. The chain employs TRBV11-2 and TRBJ2-3, with TRBD2 identical over 8 bases. The V segment lost 3 bases and the J segment 0 bases; nucleotides outside the gene matches: 14. The CDR3 is made up of 19 amino acids. Germline CDR1 is SGHAT and CDR2 is FQNNGV.